Here is one T cell receptor (beta chain) with its context. Assay used: immunoSEQ multiplex PCR; TCRdb lists only in-frame clones, some missing. This table holds about 130,000 clones, 80% to 90% found once. This record belongs to a study of T cell responses to AZD1222 COVID-19 vaccine. The material sequenced was peripheral blood, taken on day 0 of AZD1222 vaccination. The clonotype originates from an adult in good health.

In nucleotides, the CDR3 is TGTGCCAGCAGATCTAGCGGGAGCGGAGCCAAAAACATTCAGTACTTC. Translating it yields CASRSSGSGAKNIQYF. The chain uses TRBV28 and TRBJ2-4, with TRBD2 matching 10 bases. V lost 6 bases and J lost 0; bases outside the gene matches: 5. This CDR3 is 16 amino acids long. The germline V gene has CDR1 MDHEN and CDR2 SYDVKM.